This TCR beta chain was identified during a study of T cells in Graves' hyperthyroidism and ophthalmopathy. Template material for amplifying TCR beta CDR3 regions consisted of RNA transcripts. HTBI primers were the set used in a first-round RT-PCR of the TCR CDR3. Each CDR3 protein is one row after TCRdb ran MiXCR on the multiplex PCR reads. The table shows roughly 290,000 distinct CDR3 sequences, with 10% to 15% occurring only once. The sample holds a few counts of this clonotype. This CDR3 has 15 residues. Looked up from germline, CDR1 is MNHEY and CDR2 is SMNVEV (reference sequence). The ends were cut back, 7 bases at V and 0 bases at J, with 13 bases in the middle.

The sequence came from a woman between 25 and 40 years old with Graves' hyperthyroidism that later progressed to Graves' ophthalmopathy. Sequenced sample: blood. The gene calls are TRBV27 and TRBJ2-1; D unclear. CDR3 sequence reads: CASKTLVSSYNEQFF. The CDR3 coding sequence is TGTGCCAGCAAGACCCTCGTGAGCTCCTACAATGAGCAGTTCTTC.